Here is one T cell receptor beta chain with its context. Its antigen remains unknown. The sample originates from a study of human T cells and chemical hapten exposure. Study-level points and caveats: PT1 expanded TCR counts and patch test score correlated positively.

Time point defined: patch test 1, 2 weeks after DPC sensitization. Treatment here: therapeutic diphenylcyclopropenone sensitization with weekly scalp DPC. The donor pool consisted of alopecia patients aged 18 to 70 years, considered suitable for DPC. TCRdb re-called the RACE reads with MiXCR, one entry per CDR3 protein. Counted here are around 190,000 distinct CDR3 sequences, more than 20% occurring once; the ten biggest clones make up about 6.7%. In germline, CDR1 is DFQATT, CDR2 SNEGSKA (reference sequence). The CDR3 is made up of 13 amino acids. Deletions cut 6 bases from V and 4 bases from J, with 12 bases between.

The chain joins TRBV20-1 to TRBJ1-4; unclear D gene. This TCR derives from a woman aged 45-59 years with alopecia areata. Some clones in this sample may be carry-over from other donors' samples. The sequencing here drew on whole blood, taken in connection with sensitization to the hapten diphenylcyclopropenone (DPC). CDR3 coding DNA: TGCAGTGCCAGATGGACGGGTAATGAAAAACTGTTTTTT. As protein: CSARWTGNEKLFF.